The 26 T cell receptor beta chains below all came from one sample that was sequenced in a study of beta chain features in type 1 diabetes. The entirety of the isolated RNA underwent reverse transcription, so expressed TCRB transcripts were sequenced. Clones were read by immunoSEQ multiplex PCR, and TCRdb kept only the in-frame ones, dropping some. The sample holds nearly 700,000 clones; about an eighth are singletons and the top ten take less than 0.025%. Notes on the study in general: Significant though moderate, a shortening of TCRB CDR3s appeared in all four CD4+ subsets of Type 1 diabetes patients.

No cognate antigen is known for these TCRs. The sample was naive CD4+ T cells from blood. The receptors stem from a man aged 18 to 30 with type 1 diabetes.

The chain carries TRBV9 and TRBJ1-5, with D perhaps matching TRBD1 (5 bases). The length of the CDR3 is 16 residues. Trimming cost V 3 bases and J 1 base, with 14 bases left between them. Per the germline V gene, CDR1 is SGDLS and CDR2 is YYNGEE. The CDR3 loop reads CASSAGTAYSNQPQHF. CDR3 DNA: TGTGCCAGCAGCGCCGGGACGGCTTACAGCAATCAGCCCCAGCATTTT. Based on the CDR3 plus reference TRBV9 and TRBJ1-5, the full variable domain is DSGVTQTPKHLITATGQRVTLRCSPRSGDLSVYWYQQSLDQGLQFLIQYYNGEERAKGNILERFSAQQFPDLHSELNLSSLELGDSALYFCASSAGTAYSNQPQHFGDGTRLSIL.

This chain joins TRBV30 and TRBJ2-7; D may match TRBD1 or TRBD2 (5 bases each). The germline CDR1 and CDR2 sequences are GTSNPN and SVGIG (reference sequence). V was clipped by 2 bases and J by 10 bases, with 18 bases between them. CDR3 length: 13 amino acids. For the CDR3, the DNA is TGTGCCTGGAGTTTGGGACCCGCGGTGGGACAGTACTTC. Its protein is CAWSLGPAVGQYF.

V is TRBV4-2 and J is TRBJ2-1; no definite D call. Germline values: CDR1 LGHNA, CDR2 YNFKEQ. The germline V and J ends were trimmed by 1 base and 0 bases, with 7 bases remaining between them. This CDR3 is 15 amino acids long. The CDR3 here is CASSQVADSYNEQFF. The CDR3 DNA sequence: TGTGCCAGCAGCCAAGTTGCGGACTCCTACAATGAGCAGTTCTTC.

This clone was recorded a few times. At the DNA level, this CDR3 is encoded by other sequences in the same sample as well. CDR3 residues: CASRETGDTEAFF. In DNA form, the CDR3 reads TGTGCCAGCAGAGAGACCGGGGACACTGAAGCTTTCTTT. V usage is TRBV2 and J usage is TRBJ1-1; D gene uncertain. Germline loops: CDR1 SNHLY, CDR2 FYNNEI. This CDR3 is 13 amino acids long. Trimming left V 6 bases short and J 3 bases short, with 11 bases between. Complete variable domain (other parts from reference TRBV2 and TRBJ1-1): EPEVTQTPSHQVTQMGQEVILRCVPISNHLYFYWYRQILGQKVEFLVSFYNNEISEKSEIFDDQFSVERPDGSNFTLKIRSTKLEDSAMYFCASRETGDTEAFFGQGTRLTVV.

This clone came up a few times. This chain links TRBV30 with TRBJ1-2; D is uncertain. The V and J ends lost 2 bases and 4 bases respectively, with 11 bases between them. CDR3 length: 13 residues. Germline V CDR1 and CDR2: GTSNPN, SVGIG (reference sequence). The CDR3 spells CAWSLEGAYGYTF. The CDR3 region has the DNA TGTGCCTGGAGTCTTGAGGGTGCCTATGGCTACACCTTC.

The chain is built from TRBV4-1 and TRBJ1-2; 9 nucleotides align to TRBD1. Trimming removed 3 bases from V and 8 bases from J; junction bases left unmatched: 4. This CDR3 comprises 13 residues. Germline CDR1 reads MGHRA; CDR2 reads YSYEKL. The CDR3 bases are TGCGCCAGCAGCCATTGGACAGGGGACGGCTACACCTTC. It specifies CASSHWTGDGYTF.

This chain joins TRBV7-9 and TRBJ1-1; D unresolved. The V gene lost 5 bases and the J gene lost 3 bases, with 13 bases spanning the gap. From germline, CDR1 is SEHNR and CDR2 FQNEAQ (reference sequence). The CDR3 loop spans 14 amino acids. The CDR3 protein is CASSPDYKDTEAFF. CDR3 DNA sequence: TGTGCCAGCAGCCCTGACTACAAGGACACTGAAGCTTTCTTT.

The V call is TRBV18, the J call TRBJ1-2; D remains unclear. Trimming pared 3 bases from V and 7 bases from J, leaving 12 bases between. The germline gives CDR1 KGHSH, CDR2 LQKENI. CDR3 length equals 13 residues. This CDR3 reads CASSPTAAIGYTF. As DNA, the CDR3 is TGTGCCAGCTCACCTACCGCCGCAATTGGCTACACCTTC.

The chain combines TRBV5-6 with TRBJ1-1, with TRBD1 as a possible D gene (6 bases). CDR1 is SGHDT and CDR2 is YYEEEE in the germline V gene. V was cut by 4 bases and J by 8 bases, with 15 bases left in between. The CDR3 has 13 residues. The CDR3 protein is CASSIPGTKEAFF. The DNA for the CDR3 is TGTGCCAGCAGCATCCCCGGGACAAAAGAAGCTTTCTTT.

This clone was seen a handful of times. In the same sample, other DNA sequences code for this CDR3. The chain employs TRBV2 and TRBJ1-5; the match to TRBD1 covers 10 bases. This CDR3 spans 14 amino acids. V trimming: 4 bases; J trimming: 4 bases; junction bases outside the gene matches: 1. Germline values: CDR1 SNHLY, CDR2 FYNNEI. CDR3 amino acids: CASSGQGANQPQHF. For the CDR3, the DNA is TGTGCCAGCAGTGGACAGGGGGCGAATCAGCCCCAGCATTTT.

This clone has a handful of counts. This sample includes further DNA sequences coding for the same CDR3. The gene calls are TRBV7-2 and TRBJ1-5; D might be TRBD1 (6 bases). The CDR3 is made up of 15 amino acids. Germline CDR1 is SGHTA and CDR2 is FQGNSA. With 3 bases removed from V and 1 base from J, the gap between germline ends came to 10 bases. CDR3 protein: CASSLGGGSNQPQHF. CDR3 nucleotide sequence: TGTGCCAGCAGCTTGGGGGGCGGGAGCAATCAGCCCCAGCATTTT.

The chain has TRBV6-1 and TRBJ2-3; 8 nucleotides match TRBD2. The germline V gene encodes CDR1 MNHNS and CDR2 SASEGT. The V gene end was trimmed by 6 bases and the J gene end by 1 base; junction bases not matched to a gene: 6. The CDR3 extends over 15 amino acids. CDR3 bases: TGTGCCAGCAGGCTACGAGCGGGGGGCACAGATACGCAGTATTTT. Translating gives CASRLRAGGTDTQYF.

The chain joins TRBV11-1 to TRBJ1-4; D is uncertain. The germline V gene has CDR1 SGHAT and CDR2 FQDESV (reference sequence). The CDR3 sequence is 15 residues long. V lost 5 bases and J lost 7, with 17 bases in between. The CDR3 loop is CASSTRPGRIEKLFF. The CDR3 DNA follows: TGTGCCAGCAGCACACGACCGGGGAGGATTGAAAAACTGTTTTTT.

This clone was found a few times. This chain connects TRBV18 to TRBJ2-7, with D perhaps matching TRBD2 (5 bases). Germline values: CDR1 KGHSH, CDR2 LQKENI. Between the trimmed V and J ends, which lost 0 bases and 6 bases, there was a span of 15 bases. CDR3 length: 15 residues. The CDR3 nucleotides are TGTGCCAGCTCACCACCGCGCGAGGGTTCCGGCGAGCAGTACTTC. Translating it yields CASSPPREGSGEQYF.

The rearrangement joins TRBV11-3 to TRBJ2-1; 7 bases are shared with TRBD2. Germline CDR1 SGHNT, CDR2 YENEEA. The CDR3 spans 17 residues. Germline trimming cut 4 bases from V and 2 bases from J; bases unmatched to any gene: 11. Written as DNA, the CDR3 is TGTGCCAGCAGCTCAGCGGGGAGGTTAAAGACCTACAATGAGCAGTTCTTC. It codes for CASSSAGRLKTYNEQFF. The full variable domain, with the rest looked up from reference TRBV11-3 and TRBJ2-1, is EAGVVQSPRYKIIEKKQPVAFWCNPISGHNTLYWYLQNLGQGPELLIRYENEEAVDDSQLPKDRFSAERLKGVDSTLKIQPAELGDSAVYLCASSSAGRLKTYNEQFFGPGTRLTVL.

The chain links TRBV10-3 to TRBJ2-1, with 11 bases identical to TRBD2. The CDR3 is made up of 16 amino acids. Germline V gene lookup returns CDR1 ENHRY and CDR2 SYGVKD. After removal of 4 bases from V and 5 bases from J, the junction contained 7 bases not matched to a gene. CDR3 region: CAISAAGLADNNEQFF. DNA for the CDR3: TGTGCCATCAGTGCTGCGGGACTAGCGGATAACAATGAGCAGTTCTTC.

In its sample, this clone was seen a few times. The chain recombines TRBV4-1 with TRBJ1-2, with D unclear. The germline V and J ends were trimmed by 2 bases and 5 bases, with 15 bases remaining between them. Per the germline V gene, CDR1 is MGHRA and CDR2 is YSYEKL. CDR3 length: 15 residues. CDR3 in DNA: TGCGCCAGCAGCCAACCCCAGCCTGGACGGTATGGCTACACCTTC. Translating gives CASSQPQPGRYGYTF.

This clone was seen a handful of times. DNA of the CDR3: TGTGCCAGCAGCTTGAGCTCTGGGGCCAACGTCCTGACTTTC. It codes for CASSLSSGANVLTF. V is TRBV7-6 and J is TRBJ2-6; D remains ambiguous. Trimming stripped 3 bases from V and 0 bases from J, with 3 bases between. The CDR3 spans 14 residues. CDR1 is SGHVS, CDR2 FNYEAQ, per germline.

This chain uses TRBV7-9 with TRBJ1-2; a possible D gene is TRBD1 (6 bases). CDR1 is SEHNR and CDR2 is FQNEAQ in the germline V gene (reference sequence). This CDR3 has 14 residues. V gave up 3 bases and J gave up 3 bases, with 11 bases separating them. CDR3 nucleotides: TGTGCCAGCAGCTTGGGGGCATCGGACTATGGCTACACCTTC. Residues: CASSLGASDYGYTF.

This clone was seen a few times. The gene calls are TRBV14 and TRBJ1-2; no clear D. V shed 2 bases and J shed 7 bases, with 8 bases lying between them. This CDR3 contains 12 residues. The V gene's germline CDR1 is SGHDN and CDR2 FVKESK. As DNA, the CDR3 is TGTGCCAGCAGCCAAAGCCCTAGTGGCTACACCTTC. It is translated as CASSQSPSGYTF. Complete variable domain (other parts from reference TRBV14 and TRBJ1-2): EAGVTQFPSHSVIEKGQTVTLRCDPISGHDNLYWYRRVMGKEIKFLLHFVKESKQDESGMPNNRFLAERTGGTYSTLKVQPAELEDSGVYFCASSQSPSGYTFGSGTRLTVV.

The chain recombines TRBV10-1 with TRBJ2-2, with a weak D call TRBD1 (6 bases). The ends were cut back, 6 bases at V and 1 base at J, with 9 bases in the middle. This CDR3 has 14 amino acids. CDR1 is WNHNN, CDR2 SYGVQD, per germline (reference sequence). For the CDR3, the DNA is TGCGCCAGCAGCCGACAGGAGAACACCGGGGAGCTGTTTTTT. Translating it yields CASSRQENTGELFF.

This clone was recorded a few times. The V gene is TRBV25-1, the J gene TRBJ2-7; D tentatively reads TRBD1 or TRBD2 (5 bases each). CDR1 and CDR2 from the germline V gene are MGHDK and SYGVNS. The CDR3 loop spans 13 amino acids. Deletions cut 5 bases from V and 2 bases from J, with 10 bases between. The CDR3 region has the DNA TGTGCCAGCAGTCGGGACGCGACCTACGAGCAGTACTTC. As protein: CASSRDATYEQYF.

V usage is TRBV11-2 and J usage is TRBJ2-2; no firm D call. CDR3 size: 16 residues. Trimming cost V 5 bases and J 3 bases, with 16 bases left between them. Germline V gene sequence: CDR1 SGHAT, CDR2 FQNNGV. CDR3 in amino acids: CASSPPTRPDTGELFF. The CDR3 DNA is TGTGCCAGCAGCCCCCCAACCCGGCCGGACACCGGGGAGCTGTTTTTT.

This clone showed up just a few times. The chain recombines TRBV5-1 with TRBJ2-3; no clear D. Between the trimmed V and J ends, which lost 7 bases and 2 bases, there was a span of 5 bases. In germline, CDR1 is SGHRS, CDR2 YFSETQ. CDR3 size: 11 residues. CDR3 protein: CASAATDTQYF. The DNA for the CDR3 is TGCGCCAGCGCTGCCACAGATACGCAGTATTTT.

To note about this clone: Here the CDR3 omits its conserved ending phenylalanine or tryptophan, so a read error is the likely source. The DNA is omitted, as the CDR3 cannot be located on it reliably, and the CDR3 follows TCRdb's listing. The genes are TRBV29-1 and TRBJ1-2. From germline, CDR1 is SQVTM and CDR2 ANQGSEA. Termini included, the CDR3 measures 8 amino acids. CDR3 residues: CSAYPVTE.

This rearrangement joins TRBV6-5 to TRBJ2-3; D gene ambiguous. Trimming pared 5 bases from V and 2 bases from J, leaving 8 bases between. The germline V gene has CDR1 MNHEY and CDR2 SVGAGI. The CDR3 extends over 13 amino acids. The CDR3 loop reads CASSPWDTDTQYF. The CDR3 DNA follows: TGTGCCAGCAGTCCCTGGGACACAGATACGCAGTATTTT.